This TCR beta chain was retrieved from a study of T cell responses to AZD1222 COVID-19 vaccine. Details on this clone: Its antigen is undetermined.

Broader study findings: Once two AZD1222 doses were given, Spike-specific TCR breadth and depth went up.

Timing groups of about 4 and about 12 weeks for second doses were pooled. The data were produced by immunoSEQ multiplex PCR, yet TCRdb's version contains in-frame clones alone and is incomplete. The table has 100,000 to 150,000 clones, roughly 90% seen once. Germline V lookup: CDR1 MNHEY, CDR2 SVGAGI. With 7 bases clipped from V and 3 bases from J, the junction kept 7 bases outside the gene matches. This CDR3 spans 14 amino acids. The chain uses TRBV6-5 and TRBJ2-7, with 9 bases identical to TRBD1. The input for sequencing was peripheral blood, taken 28 days after the second AZD1222 dose. The receptor comes from an adult who received the AZD1222 COVID-19 vaccine. The CDR3, as DNA: TGTGCCAGCACCGGGACAGGGCCTTTCTACGAGCAGTACTTC. Its protein is CASTGTGPFYEQYF.